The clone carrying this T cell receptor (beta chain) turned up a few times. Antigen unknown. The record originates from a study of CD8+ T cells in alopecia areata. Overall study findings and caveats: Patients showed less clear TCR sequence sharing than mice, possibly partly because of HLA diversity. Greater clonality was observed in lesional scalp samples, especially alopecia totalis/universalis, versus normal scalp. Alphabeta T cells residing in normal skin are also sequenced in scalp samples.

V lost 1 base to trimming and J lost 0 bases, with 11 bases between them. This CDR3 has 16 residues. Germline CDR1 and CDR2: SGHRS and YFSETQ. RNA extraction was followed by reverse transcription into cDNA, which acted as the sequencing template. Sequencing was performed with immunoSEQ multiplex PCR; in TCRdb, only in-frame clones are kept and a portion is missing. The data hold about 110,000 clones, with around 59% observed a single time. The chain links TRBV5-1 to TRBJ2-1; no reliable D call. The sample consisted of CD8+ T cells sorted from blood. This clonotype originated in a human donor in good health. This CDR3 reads CASSLWWQTSYNEQFF. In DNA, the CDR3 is TGCGCCAGCAGCTTGTGGTGGCAGACCTCCTACAATGAGCAGTTCTTC.